This T cell receptor beta chain was obtained from a study of human T cells and chemical hapten exposure. Library construction involved attaching unique molecular identifiers to individual cDNA molecules, which allowed quantitative, reproducible TCR counting. TCRdb re-called the RACE reads with MiXCR, one entry per CDR3 protein. Of 95,000 or so distinct CDR3 sequences in the sample, about 10% were seen once. The CDR3 contains 13 residues. V lost 6 bases and J 4 bases, leaving 14 bases between the germline ends. Per germline, CDR1 SQVTM and CDR2 ANQGSEA. Indicated time point: patch test 2, 6 weeks after DPC sensitization. Noted treatment: therapeutic diphenylcyclopropenone sensitization with weekly scalp DPC.

The sample in question was whole blood, obtained in connection with sensitization to the hapten diphenylcyclopropenone (DPC). The sequence derives from a woman between 40 and 55 years old with alopecia areata. Some clones in this sample may be carry-over from other donors' samples. The V gene is TRBV29-1, the J gene TRBJ2-3; weak D call: TRBD2 (7 bases). The CDR3 loop reads CSVGGGGADTQYF. The CDR3 bases are TGCAGCGTGGGGGGCGGGGGCGCAGATACGCAGTATTTT.